This T cell receptor (beta chain) was recovered during a study of identical twins. Findings and limits, study-wide: The study drew conclusions from cross-sectional statistical analysis, not from following the same donors.

Each CDR3 protein gets one entry after TCRdb re-called the 5' RACE reads with MiXCR. The sample shows approximately 470,000 distinct CDR3 sequences, 13% to 15% of them seen only once. As to this clonotype: Its specificity is unknown.

V lost 4 bases, J lost 4 bases, and 12 bases stayed unmatched. Germline V gene sequence: CDR1 LNHDA, CDR2 SQIVND (reference sequence). CDR3 size: 17 residues. These same records also appear under a second study, on yellow fever vaccine responses in identical twins.

The TCR originated in a woman under 30 in good health. The chain uses TRBV19 and TRBJ1-5; the match to TRBD1 covers 8 bases. The sample consisted of CD4+ T cells sorted from blood. CDR3 DNA: TGTGCCAGTAGTAACCGAGGTTCAGGGGGCAAGAATCAGCCCCAGCATTTT. It translates to CASSNRGSGGKNQPQHF.